This passage covers 18 T cell receptor beta chains from one sample sequenced in a study of identical twins. Using its own MiXCR run on the 5' RACE reads, TCRdb lists one record per CDR3 protein. The sample holds 600,000 to 850,000 distinct CDR3 sequences, about 20% seen once. This same sample was also taken into another study, of T cells expressing NK-cell markers.

Specimen: PBMCs. These TCRs come from a woman under 30 in good health.

The table lists this clonotype with a few counts. V is TRBV5-1 and J is TRBJ2-7, with TRBD2 identical over 12 bases. With V trimmed by 4 bases and J by 4 bases, 3 bases remained unmatched. The CDR3 covers 14 residues. CDR1 and CDR2 (germline): SGHRS, YFSETQ. CDR3 loop: CASSGGTSGYEQYF. The CDR3 DNA sequence: TGCGCCAGCAGCGGCGGGACTAGCGGGTACGAGCAGTACTTC.

This chain joins TRBV12-3 or TRBV12-4 and TRBJ2-3; 9 nucleotides align to TRBD1. This CDR3 is built from 17 residues. J lost 2 bases, V lost 5 bases, and 11 bases had no gene match. In DNA form, the CDR3 reads TGTGCCAGCAGTCCCGGGACAGGGATTAGGATCACAGATACGCAGTATTTT. It codes for CASSPGTGIRITDTQYF.

In its sample, this clonotype was seen many times. The chain recombines TRBV6-5 with TRBJ2-2; D is undetermined. Trimming took 0 bases from V and 4 from J, leaving 3 bases between them. The CDR3 contains 13 residues. Germline V CDR1 and CDR2: MNHEY, SVGAGI. Here the CDR3 reads CASSYSGTGELFF. CDR3 DNA sequence: TGTGCCAGCAGTTACTCCGGCACCGGGGAGCTGTTTTTT.

The gene calls are TRBV12-3 or TRBV12-4 and TRBJ2-5; D gene unclear. The CDR3 has 14 amino acids. V shed 6 bases and J shed 0 bases, with 11 bases lying between them. The CDR3 reads CASSTIRDQETQYF. CDR3 DNA: TGTGCCAGCAGCACTATCCGGGACCAAGAGACCCAGTACTTC.

This clonotype was seen more than once but under ten times. The J gene is TRBJ1-2, the V gene TRBV20-1; D is unclear. Trimming took 6 bases from V and 3 from J, leaving 14 bases between them. This CDR3 comprises 13 residues. Germline-derived CDR1 and CDR2 are DFQATT and SNEGSKA (reference sequence). The CDR3 sequence is CSAFPDRDYGYTF. Written as DNA, the CDR3 is TGCAGTGCCTTCCCGGATAGGGACTATGGCTACACCTTC.

This clonotype was counted a few times. The chain is built from TRBV12-3 or TRBV12-4 and TRBJ1-1; tentative D call: TRBD1 (6 bases). The ends were cut back, 6 bases at V and 1 base at J, with 21 bases in the middle. This CDR3 has 17 residues. In DNA, the CDR3 is TGTGCCAGCAGACCCGAGGGTAGTCCGGGGGCGAACACTGAAGCTTTCTTT. Translated, it gives CASRPEGSPGANTEAFF.

This clonotype was seen ten or more times. The J gene is TRBJ2-1, the V gene TRBV12-3 or TRBV12-4; no clear D. CDR3 length: 11 residues. With 2 bases removed from V and 7 bases from J, the gap between germline ends came to 3 bases. CDR3 sequence reads: CASSLFNEQFF. The CDR3 bases are TGTGCCAGCAGTTTATTTAATGAGCAGTTCTTC.

This chain connects TRBV7-9 to TRBJ2-3; no clear D. The CDR3 is 11 residues long. Trimming shortened V by 7 bases and J by 5 bases, and 7 bases separated the two germline ends. Germline CDR1 and CDR2: SEHNR and FQNEAQ (reference sequence). In DNA form, the CDR3 reads TGTGCCAGCACCGATGTAGATACGCAGTATTTT. As protein: CASTDVDTQYF.

J is TRBJ2-3 and V is TRBV20-1; 7 bases match TRBD1. The CDR3 spans 16 residues. Trimming removed 4 bases from V and 3 bases from J; junction bases left unmatched: 13. Looked up from germline, CDR1 is DFQATT and CDR2 is SNEGSKA (reference sequence). Here the CDR3 reads CSAKLRQGGLTDTQYF. CDR3 bases: TGCAGTGCTAAACTACGACAGGGTGGTTTGACAGATACGCAGTATTTT.

V usage is TRBV10-3 and J usage is TRBJ2-1, with a possible D match to TRBD2 (6 bases). Trimming cost V 3 bases and J 5 bases, with 11 bases left between them. Germline V CDR1 and CDR2: ENHRY, SYGVKD. This CDR3 contains 14 residues. The CDR3 DNA reads as TGTGCCATCAGTGACGGGGGTGCCAACAATGAGCAGTTCTTC. It is translated as CAISDGGANNEQFF.

This chain joins TRBV20-1 and TRBJ2-1; TRBD2 agrees at 14 bases. J was trimmed by 7 bases and V by 4 bases; bases with no gene match: 12. The length of the CDR3 is 17 residues. CDR1 is DFQATT, CDR2 SNEGSKA, per germline (reference sequence). The CDR3 DNA reads as TGCAGTGCTAACGATAGAAGTAGGACTAGCGGGGGGAATGAGCAGTTCTTC. Its translation: CSANDRSRTSGGNEQFF.

The gene calls are TRBV19 and TRBJ1-5; D may be TRBD1 (6 bases). V was cut by 5 bases and J by 3 bases, with 11 bases left in between. This CDR3 is built from 14 residues. CDR1 LNHDA and CDR2 SQIVND come from the germline V gene (reference sequence). In DNA form, the CDR3 reads TGTGCCAGTAGTGATACAGGGCTCAATCAGCCCCAGCATTTT. Amino acid sequence: CASSDTGLNQPQHF.

The chain carries TRBV2 and TRBJ2-1, with TRBD1 identical over 10 bases. J lost 7 bases, V lost 11 bases, and 23 bases had no gene match. Germline V lookup: CDR1 SNHLY, CDR2 FYNNEI. This CDR3 has 18 amino acids. The CDR3 DNA sequence: TGTGCCTTCAGTTCCTTCGAATTGGGACAGGGGAAAAGGAATGAGCAGTTCTTC. Translated: CAFSSFELGQGKRNEQFF. Filled out from reference TRBV2 and TRBJ2-1, the complete variable domain reads EPEVTQTPSHQVTQMGQEVILRCVPISNHLYFYWYRQILGQKVEFLVSFYNNEISEKSEIFDDQFSVERPDGSNFTLKIRSTKLEDSAMYFCAFSSFELGQGKRNEQFFGPGTRLTVL.

Points on this clonotype: Mismatch with germline at one junction end may stem from a read error. This chain joins TRBV10-3 and TRBJ2-7; D call uncertain. CDR1 and CDR2 from the germline V gene are ENHRY and SYGVKD. The CDR3 contains 12 residues. The CDR3 sequence is CALSDPTYEQYF. The CDR3 DNA is TGTGCCCTCAGTGATCCGACCTACGAGCAGTACTTC.

This clonotype was seen a handful of times. DNA of the CDR3: TGCAGTGCTAGTGGGGGAGGGGGGGCGGAGGCTCCGAACAGAGATACGCAGTATTTT. Residues: CSASGGGGAEAPNRDTQYF. The V call is TRBV20-1, the J call TRBJ2-3; D perhaps matches TRBD2 (7 bases). The germline V and J ends were trimmed by 3 bases and 5 bases, with 30 bases remaining between them. The CDR3 has 19 amino acids. CDR1 DFQATT and CDR2 SNEGSKA come from the germline V gene (reference sequence).

The V call is TRBV25-1, the J call TRBJ2-1; 7 bases line up with TRBD2. V was clipped by 2 bases and J by 12 bases; unmatched bases: 1. The CDR3 consists of 11 residues. Germline assignment: CDR1 MGHDK and CDR2 SYGVNS. The CDR3 sequence: CASSEGGVQFF. CDR3 DNA: TGTGCCAGCAGTGAAGGGGGGGTGCAGTTCTTC.

The chain employs TRBV6-2 or TRBV6-3 and TRBJ2-1; 9 bases are a match to TRBD2. The J segment lost 8 bases and the V segment lost 0 bases, leaving 8 bases of the junction unmatched. The CDR3 loop spans 16 amino acids. Looked up from germline, CDR1 is MNHEY and CDR2 is SVGEGT. CDR3 in amino acids: CASSYSKIAGEHEQFF. The CDR3 DNA reads as TGTGCCAGCAGTTACTCGAAAATAGCGGGGGAACATGAGCAGTTCTTC.

The rearrangement uses TRBV29-1 and TRBJ2-1, with D maybe TRBD2 (6 bases). This CDR3 comprises 15 residues. Germline CDR1 SQVTM, CDR2 ANQGSEA. Trimming pared 8 bases from V and 0 bases from J, leaving 17 bases between. The CDR3 DNA follows: TGCAGCTGTAGAGGCGGGGCGAGCTCCTACAATGAGCAGTTCTTC. Protein product: CSCRGGASSYNEQFF.